The 7 T cell receptor beta chains reported below all come from one sample, sequenced in a study of blood T cells in healthy people across ages (dated by TCRdb to the mid-2010s). Libraries were constructed by 5' RACE. These reads were obtained on an Illumina HiSeq 2500. A second roughly 7 to 11 cycle PCR used a sample-barcoded 5' primer and a J-beta primer mix. Using fastp at Q25 and MiXCR, TCRdb reprocessed the public reads and kept productive beta chains. Under each unique CDR3 protein, matching rows form one entry showing the most common genes and DNA. Recorded for this sample are 800,000 or so distinct CDR3 sequences; approximately 25% of them occurred a single time. Approximately 4% of the sample is in the top ten clones. The sample was also linked to a second study, of T cells of mothers and their children.

The material sequenced was blood. All receptors derive from a boy aged 10-17 years in good health.

This clonotype was detected only a few times. The V call is TRBV27, the J call TRBJ2-5, with D possibly being TRBD2 (6 bases). CDR1 and CDR2 from the germline V gene are MNHEY and SMNVEV (reference sequence). Trimming took 4 bases from V and 3 from J, leaving 12 bases between them. CDR3 length equals 14 residues. This CDR3 is CASSWDSGKETQYF. DNA of the CDR3: TGTGCCAGCAGTTGGGACTCGGGGAAAGAGACCCAGTACTTC.

This clonotype turned up a few times. The CDR3 DNA reads TGCAGCGTTTACGGGAGCGAAGGGGTGCAGACCCAGTACTTC. Translation: CSVYGSEGVQTQYF. The rearrangement joins TRBV29-1 to TRBJ2-5; TRBD2 might be the D (6 bases). With 5 bases removed from V and 6 bases from J, the gap between germline ends came to 19 bases. CDR1 and CDR2 (germline): SQVTM, ANQGSEA. This CDR3 contains 14 residues.

In this sample, this clonotype turned up a few times. The chain couples TRBV6-2 or TRBV6-3 to TRBJ2-4; 9 nucleotides line up with TRBD1. With 8 bases clipped from V and 4 bases from J, the junction kept 9 bases outside the gene matches. This CDR3 has 15 residues. CDR1 is MNHEY and CDR2 is SVGEGT in the germline V gene. The DNA of the CDR3 is TGTGCCAGCCACCCAACCGGGACAGGGAAAAACATTCAGTACTTC. Residues: CASHPTGTGKNIQYF.

In its sample, this clonotype was seen a few times. The rearrangement joins TRBV7-3 to TRBJ1-3, with 9 bases that match TRBD1. The CDR3 has 13 amino acids. Germline CDR1 reads SGHTA; CDR2 reads FQGTGA. Trimming removed 5 bases from V and 7 bases from J; junction bases left unmatched: 3. In DNA form, the CDR3 reads TGTGCCAGCAGCGAAGACAGGGGGAACACCATATATTTT. This codes for CASSEDRGNTIYF.

This clonotype showed up just a few times. The V and J genes are TRBV5-6 and TRBJ1-5, with D uncertain. The V end was cut by 2 bases, the J end by 4 bases, with 10 bases between. Germline V CDR1 and CDR2: SGHDT, YYEEEE. The CDR3 consists of 14 residues. CDR3 residues: CASSFGPDNQPQHF. The CDR3, as DNA: TGTGCCAGCAGCTTCGGACCGGATAATCAGCCCCAGCATTTT.

V usage is TRBV4-1 and J usage is TRBJ2-7; 8 positions match TRBD1. V was clipped by 0 bases and J by 0 bases; unmatched bases: 1. Germline CDR1 reads MGHRA; CDR2 reads YSYEKL. This CDR3 has 15 residues. In nucleotides, the CDR3 is TGCGCCAGCAGCCAAGAGGGACAGGTCTCCTACGAGCAGTACTTC. The encoded protein is CASSQEGQVSYEQYF.

This clonotype has just a few counts. The genes are TRBV12-3 or TRBV12-4 and TRBJ2-7, with 7 positions matching TRBD2. The CDR3 covers 14 residues. Trimming removed 2 bases from V and 6 bases from J; junction bases left unmatched: 7. The CDR3 protein is CASSLRPSGGEQYF. The CDR3 DNA reads as TGTGCCAGCAGTTTAAGGCCTTCGGGGGGCGAGCAGTACTTC.